This T cell receptor beta chain appears in the sequencing data of a study of shared clonotypes between healthy human individuals. General observations from the study: For naive CD4 cells, 4.5% to 6.5% of clonotypes were shared across a handful of donors.

Concerning this clone itself: The antigen is undetermined. The germline gene is not matched at one end of the junction; a read error may be the cause. Within the sample, other DNA sequences also encode this same CDR3.

Measured with immunoSEQ multiplex PCR; TCRdb has only the in-frame clones, and not every one. The repertoire includes roughly 2,000,000 clones, 93% of them detected once, and 1.5% to 2% sits in the top ten. CD45RO-negative, CCR7-selected cells formed the naive CD8 fraction, which excluded terminally differentiated effector memory CD45RA+ cells. CDR3 length: 16 residues. Germline V lookup: CDR1 GTSNPN, CDR2 SVGIG (reference sequence). The sample consisted of naive CD8+ T cells from PBMCs. This receptor was obtained from a man aged 18-30 years in good health. Some clones in this sample may be carry-over from other donors' samples. The chain couples TRBV30 to TRBJ1-2; TRBD1 might be the D (6 bases). This CDR3 is CAWSTVLGGLNYGYTF. CDR3 nucleotides: TGTGCCTGGAGTACCGTCCTAGGGGGGCTCAACTACGGCTACACCTTC.